The clone carrying this TCR beta chain was observed a few times. Its specificity is unknown. Deletions cut 8 bases from V and 7 bases from J, with 15 bases between. This CDR3 is built from 14 residues. Germline CDR1 MNHEY, CDR2 SVGAGI. A mixed TRB-A/B primer pool amplified rearranged TRB by multiplex touch-down PCR. In TCRdb, the multiplex PCR reads were re-called with MiXCR into one record per CDR3 protein. The data contain some 2,000 distinct CDR3 sequences, 32% of them singletons. The template was genomic DNA from peripheral blood, not RNA. This sample stems from a study of T cell repertoires in aging, cancer and after chemotherapy. Study context: Patients with glioblastoma brain tumors were sampled before and after temozolomide-based therapy. Study-wide findings and caveats: Compared with age-matched healthy donors, untreated hematological or solid cancer patients showed higher blood TCR clonality.

The source material was blood. The receptor's source is a human donor with a solid tumor. The gene calls are TRBV6-5 and TRBJ1-6, with D maybe TRBD1 (5 bases). CDR3: CASAWAGWNSPLHF. The DNA for the CDR3 is TGTGCCAGCGCCTGGGCAGGGTGGAATTCACCCCTCCACTTT.